The clone carrying this TCR beta chain has at least ten counts. Its antigen is undetermined. From roughly 0.4 ug of RNA, a library with molecular barcoded alpha/delta and beta/gamma adaptors was made. TCRdb re-derived calls from the reads in MiXCR, one entry per CDR3 protein. The sample includes about 90,000 distinct CDR3 sequences, roughly an eighth of them seen just once. The data stem from a study of read filtering for tumor transcriptome and immune sequencing. Study-wide background: RNA-seq yielded only roughly 75 to 1273 TCR reads, IR-seq about 4 to 11 million. Overall study findings and caveats: IR-seq and RNA-seq agreed better without single-read clonotypes. Compared with RNA-seq, IR-seq gave much higher clonotype depth and reliability. Sorted CD138-negative bone marrow cells were not purified T cells.

The germline V gene encodes CDR1 DFQATT and CDR2 SNEGSKA (reference sequence). After removal of 5 bases from V and 2 bases from J, the junction contained 9 bases not matched to a gene. The CDR3 is made up of 15 amino acids. This sequence joins TRBV20-1 and TRBJ2-1; 7 bases are a match to TRBD1. This receptor was identified in a donor aged 40 or older with multiple myeloma. Sequenced: a population of CD138-negative cells sorted from bone marrow. DNA for the CDR3: TGCAGTGCTTCCCGACAGGGAGTACCCTACAATGAGCAGTTCTTC. Translated: CSASRQGVPYNEQFF.